This entry is about one TCR beta chain. Germline V CDR1 and CDR2: SGHDT, YYEEEE. Trimming removed 4 bases from V and 4 bases from J, with 23 bases in between. The CDR3 is 18 residues long. Some clones are missing from TCRdb's copy, which holds only in-frame ones; the method was immunoSEQ multiplex PCR. Of 110,000 or so clones listed, 85% to 90% are singletons. The data derive from a study of control samples from healthy donors and cancer patients. The chain uses TRBV5-6 and TRBJ1-4; D perhaps matches TRBD1 (5 bases). Sequenced input: blood. This TCR was recovered from a man aged 25-45 years in good health. Written as DNA, the CDR3 is TGTGCCAGCAGCCCAACTCTCGTCGCGGGACCGAGTAATGAAAAACTGTTTTTT. It is translated as CASSPTLVAGPSNEKLFF.